This is a list of T cell receptor beta chains from one sample in a study of blood T cell repertoires in COVID-19. TCRdb's table, derived via immunoSEQ multiplex PCR, lists solely in-frame clones and lacks some. This table has about 300,000 clones, 80% to 90% appearing once. Material for sequencing was PBMCs or T cells enriched from blood (not recorded which). The receptor source for this set is a man aged 25-45 years who had recovered from COVID-19. Each CDR3 is given with its conserved first and last residue. Fields, in order: J gene, D gene, V gene, clone size, CDR3 DNA, CDR3 protein. A D gene is named only where the DNA matches it firmly. Expanded clones are given a class, and other clones once, few, many or no size at all.

J gene: TRBJ1-5; D gene: TRBD1; V gene: TRBV5-4; clone size: -; CDR3 DNA: TGTGCCAGCAGCTTGGGGCTTTTCCGGGACAGGGGTTCGGGTCAGCCCCAGCATTTT; CDR3 protein: CASSLGLFRDRGSGQPQHF
J gene: TRBJ2-7; D gene: -; V gene: TRBV25-1; clone size: -; CDR3 DNA: TGTGCCAGCAGTGATTTCCTCCACGAGCAGTACTTC; CDR3 protein: CASSDFLHEQYF
J gene: TRBJ1-2; D gene: TRBD1; V gene: TRBV5-6; clone size: -; CDR3 DNA: TGTGCCAGCTGTAAACCGGGACAGGGTCTCTATGGCTACACCTTC; CDR3 protein: CASCKPGQGLYGYTF
J gene: TRBJ2-2; D gene: -; V gene: TRBV6-5; clone size: -; CDR3 DNA: TGTGCCAGTGAGGAGGGTCGGCACACCGGGGAGCTGTTTTTT; CDR3 protein: CASEEGRHTGELFF
J gene: TRBJ1-6; D gene: -; V gene: TRBV11-3; clone size: once; CDR3 DNA: TGTGCCAGCAGCTTTGCTGTCCGGTTTTCGTATAATTCACCCCTCCACTTT; CDR3 protein: CASSFAVRFSYNSPLHF
J gene: TRBJ1-2; D gene: -; V gene: TRBV11-2; clone size: few; CDR3 DNA: TGTGCCAGCAGCTTACAGGGGAGCTATGGCTACACCTTC; CDR3 protein: CASSLQGSYGYTF
J gene: TRBJ1-1; D gene: -; V gene: TRBV6-5; clone size: -; CDR3 DNA: TGTGCCAGCACCCTTTCGGCGGCCTTTCACACTGAAGCTTTCTTT; CDR3 protein: CASTLSAAFHTEAFF
J gene: TRBJ2-3; D gene: TRBD2; V gene: TRBV2; clone size: -; CDR3 DNA: TGTGCCAGCAGTGGGACTAGCGGGGGGGATACGCAGTATTTT; CDR3 protein: CASSGTSGGDTQYF
J gene: TRBJ1-1; D gene: TRBD1; V gene: TRBV7-8; clone size: few; CDR3 DNA: TGTGCCAGCAGCTTTGGACAGGGGAGGAACACTGAAGCTTTCTTT; CDR3 protein: CASSFGQGRNTEAFF
J gene: TRBJ2-7; D gene: TRBD1; V gene: TRBV19; clone size: few; CDR3 DNA: TGTGCCACTAGGGGGACAGGGGACCACGAGCAGTACTTC; CDR3 protein: CATRGTGDHEQYF
J gene: TRBJ2-4; D gene: -; V gene: TRBV28; clone size: -; CDR3 DNA: TGTGCCAGCAGTTTTCCGGGGACTTGGGACATTCAGTACTTC; CDR3 protein: CASSFPGTWDIQYF
J gene: TRBJ1-1; D gene: -; V gene: TRBV5-6; clone size: -; CDR3 DNA: TGTGCCAGCATTCCCTGGGTGGGGGGGACTGAAGCTTTCTTT; CDR3 protein: CASIPWVGGTEAFF
J gene: TRBJ1-1; D gene: TRBD1; V gene: TRBV10-2; clone size: -; CDR3 DNA: TGCGCCAGCAGCGAAAGACAGGGGTTCGCTGAAGCTTTCTTT; CDR3 protein: CASSERQGFAEAFF
J gene: TRBJ2-7; D gene: TRBD1; V gene: TRBV14; clone size: -; CDR3 DNA: TGTGCCAGCAGCCCGCTGGGACAGGGAATTAAGGACGAGCAGTACTTC; CDR3 protein: CASSPLGQGIKDEQYF
J gene: TRBJ1-1; D gene: -; V gene: TRBV19; clone size: -; CDR3 DNA: TGTGCCAGTAGTATTAAGCGGCAAACTGAAGCTTTCTTT; CDR3 protein: CASSIKRQTEAFF
J gene: TRBJ2-3; D gene: TRBD2; V gene: TRBV19; clone size: once; CDR3 DNA: TGTGCCAGTAGTATAGAGGCTAGCGGGAGGGCCTCGGATACGCAGTATTTT; CDR3 protein: CASSIEASGRASDTQYF
J gene: TRBJ2-7; D gene: -; V gene: TRBV27; clone size: once; CDR3 DNA: TGTGCCAGCAGTCGAGGAAGCTCCTACGAGCAGTACTTC; CDR3 protein: CASSRGSSYEQYF
J gene: TRBJ1-2; D gene: -; V gene: TRBV5-6; clone size: few; CDR3 DNA: TGTGCCAGCAGCTTAAACGGGAAAAGGGGCTACACCTTC; CDR3 protein: CASSLNGKRGYTF
J gene: TRBJ2-7; D gene: TRBD1; V gene: TRBV19; clone size: -; CDR3 DNA: TGTGCCAGTAGTATGTGGGACAGGTCCTACGAGCAGTACTTC; CDR3 protein: CASSMWDRSYEQYF
J gene: TRBJ2-7; D gene: TRBD2; V gene: TRBV18; clone size: -; CDR3 DNA: TGTGCCAGCTCACCAAAGTTCGGACTAGCGGGAGATGAGCAGTACTTC; CDR3 protein: CASSPKFGLAGDEQYF